This T cell receptor (beta chain) was captured in a study of read filtering for tumor transcriptome and immune sequencing. Study outcomes and limitations: The CD138-negative fraction was mixed bone marrow immune cells, not pure T cells.

This clonotype was recorded many times. Its target is unknown. The ends lost 7 bases at V and 4 bases at J; junction bases unmatched: 6. This CDR3 has 14 amino acids. Germline CDR1 is MDHEN and CDR2 is SYDVKM. This library used roughly 400 ng RNA and molecular barcoded adaptors spanning alpha/delta and beta/gamma chains. TCRdb ran MiXCR on the reads and lists one entry per CDR3 protein. Altogether 30,000 to 40,000 distinct CDR3 sequences are present, around 15% being singletons, with the ten largest covering more than 15%. The receptor's source is a donor at least 40 years old with multiple myeloma. Sequences were obtained from a population of CD138-negative cells sorted from bone marrow. The chain recombines TRBV28 with TRBJ2-3; 9 bases line up with TRBD2. CDR3 nucleotide sequence: TGTGCCAGCACCCGCGGGGGGGCCCCAGATACGCAGTATTTT. As protein: CASTRGGAPDTQYF.